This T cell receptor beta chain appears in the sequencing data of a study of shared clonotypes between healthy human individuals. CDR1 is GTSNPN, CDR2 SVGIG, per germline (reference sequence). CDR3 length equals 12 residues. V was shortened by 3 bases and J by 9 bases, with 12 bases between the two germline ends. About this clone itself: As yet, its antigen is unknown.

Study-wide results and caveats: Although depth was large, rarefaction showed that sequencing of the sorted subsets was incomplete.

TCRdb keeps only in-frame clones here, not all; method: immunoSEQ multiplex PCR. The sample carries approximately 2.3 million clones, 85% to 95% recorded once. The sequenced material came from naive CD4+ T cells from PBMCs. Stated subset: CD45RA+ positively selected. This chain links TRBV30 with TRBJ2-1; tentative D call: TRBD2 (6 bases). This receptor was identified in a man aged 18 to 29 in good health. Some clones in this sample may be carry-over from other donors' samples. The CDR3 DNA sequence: TGTGCCTGGAGACCCGGACTAATTGAGCAGTTCTTC. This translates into CAWRPGLIEQFF. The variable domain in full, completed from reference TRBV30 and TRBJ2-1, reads SQTIHQWPATLVQPVGSPLSLECTVEGTSNPNLYWYRQAAGRGLQLLFYSVGIGQISSEVPQNLSASRPQDRQFILSSKKLLLSDSGFYLCAWRPGLIEQFFGPGTRLTVL.